A selection of T cell receptor beta chains follows, all from one sample in a study of vaccination and CD4 T cells after COVID-19. Via MiXCR, TCRdb re-called the PCR reads, giving one row per CDR3 protein. The table shows under 20,000 distinct CDR3 sequences, with approximately 51% occurring only once. Antigens for these TCRs are unknown. Source: CD4+ T cells from blood, cultured in vitro, taken before SARS-CoV-2 vaccination. The receptors shown here come from a human donor who had recovered from COVID-19. CDR3s include the opening cysteine and the closing phenylalanine or tryptophan. Fields, in order: clone size, D gene, V gene, J gene, CDR3 protein, CDR3 DNA. D genes are given only for firm matches. Clone size is shown for a subset of rows, as once, few, many or a class of expanded clone.

size: NA
D: NA
V: TRBV20-1
J: TRBJ2-2
CDR3: CSAQPYPDTGELFF
DNA: TGCAGTGCTCAGCCTTACCCCGATACCGGGGAGCTGTTTTTT

size: NA
D: NA
V: TRBV10-3
J: TRBJ2-1
CDR3: CAISESMDNEQFF
DNA: TGTGCCATCAGTGAGTCTATGGACAATGAGCAGTTCTTC

size: NA
D: TRBD1
V: TRBV12-3/TRBV12-4
J: TRBJ1-2
CDR3: CASSGTGGIYGYTF
DNA: TGTGCCAGCAGCGGGACAGGGGGTATCTATGGCTACACCTTC

size: few
D: NA
V: TRBV19
J: TRBJ1-6
CDR3: CASSILQGDSPLHF
DNA: TGTGCCAGTAGTATCCTACAGGGAGATTCACCCCTCCACTTT

size: NA
D: TRBD1
V: TRBV19
J: TRBJ1-5
CDR3: CASTKDRAQPQHF
DNA: TGTGCCAGTACCAAGGACAGGGCTCAGCCCCAGCATTTT

size: NA
D: NA
V: TRBV20-1
J: TRBJ2-1
CDR3: CSARGYSGSSYNEQFF
DNA: TGCAGTGCTAGAGGATATAGCGGAAGCTCCTACAATGAGCAGTTCTTC

size: NA
D: TRBD2
V: TRBV20-1
J: TRBJ2-1
CDR3: CSARGGVSGRLNEQFF
DNA: TGCAGTGCTAGAGGTGGAGTCAGCGGGAGGCTCAATGAGCAGTTCTTC

size: NA
D: NA
V: TRBV15
J: TRBJ2-4
CDR3: CATSRDRGAVKNIQYF
DNA: TGTGCCACCAGCAGAGACCGGGGGGCGGTCAAAAACATTCAGTACTTC

size: NA
D: TRBD1
V: TRBV28
J: TRBJ2-5
CDR3: CASSSTGGLRETQYF
DNA: TGTGCCAGCAGTTCGACAGGGGGTCTACGTGAGACCCAGTACTTC

size: few
D: NA
V: TRBV24-1
J: TRBJ1-3
CDR3: CATSDSDTGGNTIYF
DNA: TGTGCCACCAGTGATTCGGACACCGGCGGAAACACCATATATTTT

size: once
D: NA
V: TRBV27
J: TRBJ1-2
CDR3: CASSLYSPDTETNYGYTF
DNA: TGTGCCAGCAGTTTATATTCTCCGGACACCGAAACTAACTATGGCTACACCTTC

size: few
D: TRBD2
V: TRBV10-3
J: TRBJ2-3
CDR3: CAINTGTSGADTQYF
DNA: TGTGCCATCAATACCGGGACTAGCGGAGCAGATACGCAGTATTTT

size: NA
D: TRBD2
V: TRBV7-2
J: TRBJ2-7
CDR3: CASSSPSGRSREQYF
DNA: TGTGCCAGCAGCTCACCTAGCGGGAGGAGCAGGGAGCAGTACTTC

size: NA
D: TRBD2
V: TRBV11-3
J: TRBJ2-3
CDR3: CASSLERRESTDTQYF
DNA: TGTGCCAGCAGCCTAGAGAGGCGGGAGAGCACAGATACGCAGTATTTT

size: NA
D: TRBD1
V: TRBV6-1
J: TRBJ2-7
CDR3: CASRRDRGYEQYF
DNA: TGTGCCAGCAGAAGGGACAGGGGTTACGAGCAGTACTTC

size: NA
D: NA
V: TRBV27
J: TRBJ2-4
CDR3: CASSSGVGQPRANIQYF
DNA: TGTGCCAGCAGTTCAGGGGTGGGGCAACCGAGGGCAAACATTCAGTACTTC

size: NA
D: NA
V: TRBV19
J: TRBJ1-2
CDR3: CASSGGQANYGYTF
DNA: TGTGCCAGTAGTGGGGGACAAGCTAACTATGGCTACACCTTC

size: NA
D: TRBD2
V: TRBV5-8
J: TRBJ2-1
CDR3: CASSLGLAGPYNEQFF
DNA: TGTGCCAGCAGCTTGGGGCTAGCGGGACCCTACAATGAGCAGTTCTTC

size: few
D: TRBD1
V: TRBV20-1
J: TRBJ2-3
CDR3: CSATRDRDGTDTQYF
DNA: TGCAGTGCAACCCGGGACAGGGATGGCACAGATACGCAGTATTTT

size: NA
D: NA
V: TRBV6-1
J: TRBJ1-2
CDR3: CASSARIGTQYGYTF
DNA: TGTGCCAGCAGTGCCCGGATAGGCACTCAATATGGCTACACCTTC

size: NA
D: TRBD2
V: TRBV4-1
J: TRBJ2-5
CDR3: CASSHIIAGQETQYF
DNA: TGCGCCAGCAGCCACATCATAGCGGGGCAAGAGACCCAGTACTTC

size: NA
D: TRBD1
V: TRBV4-1
J: TRBJ1-2
CDR3: CASSQGTGSNYGYTF
DNA: TGCGCCAGCAGCCAAGGGACAGGGAGTAACTATGGCTACACCTTC

size: NA
D: TRBD1
V: TRBV13
J: TRBJ1-1
CDR3: CASSFGGRGLNTEAFF
DNA: TGTGCCAGCAGCTTTGGGGGCAGGGGGTTGAACACTGAAGCTTTCTTT

size: NA
D: NA
V: TRBV7-2
J: TRBJ1-5
CDR3: CASSLMQGSNQPQHF
DNA: TGTGCCAGCAGCTTAATGCAGGGTAGCAATCAGCCCCAGCATTTT

size: few
D: TRBD1
V: TRBV20-1
J: TRBJ2-2
CDR3: CSARDLGDRPNTGELFF
DNA: TGCAGTGCTAGAGATTTAGGGGACAGGCCGAACACCGGGGAGCTGTTTTTT

size: NA
D: NA
V: TRBV5-1
J: TRBJ2-3
CDR3: CASTMADSGDTQYF
DNA: TGCGCCAGCACTATGGCGGATTCGGGGGATACGCAGTATTTT

size: few
D: TRBD2
V: TRBV6-5
J: TRBJ2-1
CDR3: CASSYSLAGAPGDEQFF
DNA: TGTGCCAGCAGTTACTCACTAGCGGGAGCCCCAGGCGATGAGCAGTTCTTC

size: NA
D: NA
V: TRBV28
J: TRBJ1-2
CDR3: CASSFPAIRGYTF
DNA: TGTGCCAGCAGTTTTCCAGCGATCCGTGGCTACACCTTC

size: NA
D: TRBD2
V: TRBV5-1
J: TRBJ2-5
CDR3: CASSDSAGVETQYF
DNA: TGCGCCAGCAGCGACTCGGCGGGAGTAGAGACCCAGTACTTC

size: NA
D: NA
V: TRBV7-9
J: TRBJ1-2
CDR3: CASSLGTTAGGYTF
DNA: TGTGCCAGCAGCTTAGGGACGACGGCTGGGGGCTACACCTTC

size: NA
D: TRBD1
V: TRBV28
J: TRBJ1-3
CDR3: CASKPGQGASTIYF
DNA: TGTGCCAGCAAGCCGGGACAGGGGGCGAGCACCATATATTTT

size: NA
D: NA
V: TRBV20-1
J: TRBJ2-1
CDR3: CSASKDPGDSNEQFF
DNA: TGCAGTGCTAGTAAGGACCCCGGAGACTCTAATGAGCAGTTCTTC

size: NA
D: NA
V: TRBV28
J: TRBJ1-2
CDR3: CASSLKSGYTF
DNA: TGTGCCAGCAGTTTAAAAAGCGGCTACACCTTC

size: NA
D: NA
V: TRBV5-1
J: TRBJ1-6
CDR3: CASRGGADNSPLHF
DNA: TGCGCCAGCAGGGGGGGGGCTGATAATTCACCCCTCCACTTT

size: NA
D: TRBD2
V: TRBV6-2/TRBV6-3
J: TRBJ2-2
CDR3: CASSGSGAGELFF
DNA: TGTGCCAGCAGTGGCAGCGGGGCCGGGGAGCTGTTTTTT

size: few
D: NA
V: TRBV30
J: TRBJ1-6
CDR3: CAWNHRDGYNSPLHF
DNA: TGTGCCTGGAACCACAGGGACGGATATAATTCACCCCTCCACTTT

size: NA
D: TRBD2
V: TRBV20-1
J: TRBJ2-5
CDR3: CSARFLAGETQYF
DNA: TGCAGTGCTAGATTTCTAGCGGGAGAGACCCAGTACTTC

size: NA
D: NA
V: TRBV20-1
J: TRBJ1-2
CDR3: CSAADKNYGYTF
DNA: TGCAGTGCGGCGGACAAAAACTATGGCTACACCTTC

size: NA
D: NA
V: TRBV9
J: TRBJ1-6
CDR3: CASSLLTQNSPLHF
DNA: TGTGCCAGCAGCCTACTTACGCAGAATTCACCCCTCCACTTT

size: NA
D: NA
V: TRBV7-9
J: TRBJ1-6
CDR3: CASSPPRANSPLHF
DNA: TGTGCCAGCAGCCCTCCGAGGGCAAATTCACCCCTCCACTTT

size: NA
D: NA
V: TRBV20-1
J: TRBJ2-3
CDR3: CSARDPVPDTQCF
DNA: TGCAGTGCTAGAGACCCCGTCCCAGATACGCAGTGTTTT

size: NA
D: TRBD1
V: TRBV7-9
J: TRBJ2-5
CDR3: CASSWGQGETQYF
DNA: TGTGCCAGCAGCTGGGGACAGGGAGAGACCCAGTACTTC

size: NA
D: TRBD2
V: TRBV2
J: TRBJ2-5
CDR3: CASSRTSGTPQETQYF
DNA: TGTGCCAGCAGTAGGACTAGCGGGACCCCCCAAGAGACCCAGTACTTC

size: NA
D: TRBD2
V: TRBV5-1
J: TRBJ2-1
CDR3: CASSFSGEGNEQFF
DNA: TGCGCCAGCAGCTTTAGCGGGGAAGGGAATGAGCAGTTCTTC

size: few
D: TRBD2
V: TRBV7-3
J: TRBJ2-1
CDR3: CASSSGLAGGEQFF
DNA: TGTGCCAGCAGCTCGGGACTAGCGGGAGGTGAGCAGTTCTTC

size: few
D: NA
V: TRBV6-1
J: TRBJ1-2
CDR3: CASSTSEFGYTF
DNA: TGTGCCAGCAGTACCTCAGAGTTCGGCTACACCTTC

size: NA
D: NA
V: TRBV19
J: TRBJ1-5
CDR3: CASSIRGLGNQPQHF
DNA: TGTGCCAGTAGTATTCGGGGGTTAGGGAATCAGCCCCAGCATTTT

size: NA
D: TRBD2
V: TRBV6-1
J: TRBJ2-5
CDR3: CASNLSGRAGEAQYF
DNA: TGTGCCAGCAATCTTAGCGGGAGGGCCGGAGAGGCCCAGTACTTC

size: NA
D: NA
V: TRBV30
J: TRBJ1-5
CDR3: CAWSGPGVSNQPQHF
DNA: TGTGCCTGGAGTGGTCCAGGGGTAAGCAATCAGCCCCAGCATTTT

size: NA
D: NA
V: TRBV28
J: TRBJ2-7
CDR3: CASEKSSWPPPSYEQYF
DNA: TGTGCCAGCGAAAAATCGTCGTGGCCGCCACCCTCCTACGAGCAGTACTTC

size: few
D: NA
V: TRBV11-2
J: TRBJ1-1
CDR3: CASSLTQNTEAFF
DNA: TGTGCCAGCAGCTTAACTCAAAACACTGAAGCTTTCTTT

size: few
D: NA
V: TRBV19
J: TRBJ2-1
CDR3: CASSIYNEQFF
DNA: TGTGCCAGTAGTATCTACAATGAGCAGTTCTTC

size: NA
D: TRBD2
V: TRBV7-6
J: TRBJ2-1
CDR3: CASSQGLVSFF
DNA: TGTGCCAGCAGCCAAGGACTAGTTTCGTTCTTC

size: NA
D: TRBD1
V: TRBV7-8
J: TRBJ2-1
CDR3: CASSFRTGYNEQFF
DNA: TGTGCCAGCAGTTTTCGGACAGGCTACAATGAGCAGTTCTTC

size: NA
D: TRBD2
V: TRBV28
J: TRBJ2-1
CDR3: CASSSLVGLAGLGSYNEQFF
DNA: TGTGCCAGCAGTTCTTTGGTTGGGCTAGCGGGACTTGGCTCCTACAATGAGCAGTTCTTC